Shown below are 25 T cell receptor beta chains from a single sample sequenced in a study of breast tumors, draining lymph nodes, adjacent tissues. Breast cancer patients provided tissue from their axillary draining lymph nodes. TCRdb analysed the multiplex PCR reads with MiXCR anew, one entry per CDR3 protein. The sample consists of 150,000 to 250,000 distinct CDR3 sequences, around 33% of them appearing once. The source material was axillary lymph node tissue. The receptor source for this set is a female donor with breast cancer. Some clones in this sample may be carry-over from other donors' samples.

This chain connects TRBV12-3 or TRBV12-4 to TRBJ2-5, with 13 nucleotides matching TRBD2. The CDR3 contains 18 residues. The ends lost 2 bases at V and 6 bases at J; junction bases unmatched: 12. The CDR3, as DNA: TGTGCCAGCAGTTTACATCGGATGGGACTAGCGGGGATAAAGACCCAGTACTTC. This sequence encodes CASSLHRMGLAGIKTQYF.

The chain recombines TRBV6-1 with TRBJ2-7; no firm D call. This CDR3 has 15 amino acids. With 6 bases removed from V and 0 bases from J, the gap between germline ends came to 15 bases. Germline V lookup: CDR1 MNHNS, CDR2 SASEGT. This chain's CDR3 is CASRLTAHDSYEQYF. The CDR3 region has the DNA TGTGCCAGCAGGCTTACAGCCCATGACTCCTACGAGCAGTACTTC.

Regarding this clonotype: One base away lies a much larger clone, so this may be a sequencing read error. The chain recombines TRBV3-1 with TRBJ1-2, with D unresolved. This CDR3 has 13 residues. The germline CDR1 and CDR2 sequences are LGHDT and YNNKEL (reference sequence). CDR3 in amino acids: CAGSQEGAYGYTF. DNA for the CDR3: TGTGCCGGCAGCCAAGAGGGCGCCTATGGCTACACCTTC.

Many counts were recorded for this clonotype. The J gene is TRBJ1-3, the V gene TRBV2; D gene uncertain. The CDR3 length is 13 residues. V was shortened by 4 bases and J by 2 bases, with 6 bases between the two germline ends. Germline V CDR1 and CDR2: SNHLY, FYNNEI. CDR3 in amino acids: CASSVQPGNTIYF. The CDR3 DNA sequence: TGTGCCAGCAGTGTCCAGCCTGGAAACACCATATATTTT. Complete variable domain (other parts from reference TRBV2 and TRBJ1-3): EPEVTQTPSHQVTQMGQEVILRCVPISNHLYFYWYRQILGQKVEFLVSFYNNEISEKSEIFDDQFSVERPDGSNFTLKIRSTKLEDSAMYFCASSVQPGNTIYFGEGSWLTVV.

This clonotype was observed many times. The rearrangement uses TRBV7-2 and TRBJ1-5; the D is unclear. From germline, CDR1 is SGHTA and CDR2 FQGNSA. CDR3 length: 14 residues. V lost 4 bases and J lost 6, with 13 bases in between. This chain's CDR3 is CASSYLPSIQPQHF. For the CDR3, the DNA is TGTGCCAGCAGCTACTTACCATCGATTCAGCCCCAGCATTTT.

CDR3 region: CSAGGGRAFTEQYF. CDR3 bases: TGCAGTGCCGGAGGCGGGAGGGCGTTCACTGAGCAGTATTTT. J is TRBJ2-3 and V is TRBV20-1; 9 nucleotides match TRBD2. Germline V gene lookup returns CDR1 DFQATT and CDR2 SNEGSKA (reference sequence). V lost 6 bases and J lost 11; bases outside the gene matches: 15. The CDR3 spans 14 residues.

This clonotype was recorded many times. This chain connects TRBV20-1 to TRBJ2-7, with 7 nucleotides matching TRBD2. Per the germline V gene, CDR1 is DFQATT and CDR2 is SNEGSKA (reference sequence). Unmatched junction bases numbered 10, after V lost 2 bases and J lost 0 bases. The CDR3 has 16 residues. The CDR3 is CSARKVTSAYSYEQYF. The CDR3 DNA follows: TGCAGTGCTAGAAAGGTCACTAGCGCTTACTCCTACGAGCAGTACTTC.

This clonotype was seen just once. The chain uses TRBV20-1 and TRBJ1-6, with TRBD1 as a possible D gene (6 bases). V was trimmed by 1 base and J by 12 bases, leaving 19 bases between them. Germline lookup yields CDR1 DFQATT and CDR2 SNEGSKA (reference sequence). This CDR3 spans 15 amino acids. DNA for the CDR3: TGCAGTGCTAGAGTAGCGGGGGCCCCTCGAGAACCCCTCCACTTT. It is translated as CSARVAGAPREPLHF.

This clonotype was seen many times. The chain employs TRBV2 and TRBJ1-2; maybe TRBD1 (5 bases). Germline assignment: CDR1 SNHLY and CDR2 FYNNEI. V lost 3 bases and J lost 5, with 13 bases in between. CDR3 length equals 14 residues. The DNA for the CDR3 is TGTGCCAGCAGTGAGAGCCAGGGTGAATATGGCTACACCTTC. Its protein is CASSESQGEYGYTF.

The table lists this clonotype with many counts. This chain links TRBV24-1 with TRBJ1-5; a possible D gene is TRBD1 (5 bases). Trimming removed 5 bases at V and 4 bases at J, with 14 bases between. Germline values: CDR1 KGHDR, CDR2 SFDVKD. The CDR3 covers 15 residues. Here the CDR3 reads CATSVGTGVNQPQHF. In DNA form, the CDR3 reads TGTGCCACCAGTGTCGGGACGGGTGTAAATCAGCCCCAGCATTTT.

This chain connects TRBV29-1 to TRBJ2-3; the match to TRBD2 covers 8 bases. CDR3 size: 13 residues. CDR1 and CDR2 (germline): SQVTM, ANQGSEA. Losses at the gene ends were 6 bases for V and 11 bases for J; bases not matched to a gene: 13. DNA of the CDR3: TGCAGCGTCCACTCCGGGGGGGCCCACGAGCAGTATTTT. It codes for CSVHSGGAHEQYF.

The chain is built from TRBV20-1 and TRBJ1-2; the D gene is possibly TRBD1 (6 bases). Deletions cut 0 bases from V and 7 bases from J, with 15 bases between. The CDR3 loop spans 14 amino acids. The germline gives CDR1 DFQATT, CDR2 SNEGSKA (reference sequence). CDR3 sequence: CSARDQGSRGGYTF. As DNA, the CDR3 is TGCAGTGCTAGAGATCAGGGGTCGAGGGGTGGCTACACCTTC.

This clonotype was seen a few times. At one of its ends the junction is not consistent with the germline gene, which may arise from a read error. The chain carries TRBV7-3 and TRBJ2-5, with 8 bases aligning to TRBD2. From germline, CDR1 is SGHTA and CDR2 FQGTGA. The CDR3 extends over 17 amino acids. CDR3 in amino acids: CASSPRRRGEYQEPQYF. In DNA, the CDR3 is TGTGCCAGCAGCCCCCGAAGGCGGGGGGAATACCAAGAGCCCCAGTACTTC.

This clonotype was observed a handful of times. Being one base from a much bigger clone, this may be a read error. The CDR3 does not end in the conserved phenylalanine or tryptophan, so this is likely a read error. V and J are TRBV7-9 and TRBJ2-1; 8 nucleotides align to TRBD2. Germline V lookup: CDR1 SEHNR, CDR2 FQNEAQ (reference sequence). CDR3 size: 14 residues. V was pared by 10 bases and J by 1 base, with 6 bases of the junction left unmatched. The CDR3 protein is CATSGTSSYNEQFL. The CDR3 coding sequence is TGTGCCACTTCCGGGACTAGTTCCTACAATGAGCAGTTCCTC.

On this clonotype itself: This likely comes from a read error, as the CDR3 has no conserved phenylalanine or tryptophan at its end. The DNA is omitted, as the CDR3 cannot be located on it reliably, and the CDR3 follows TCRdb's listing. V and J are TRBV13 and TRBJ2-6. A total of 9 residues make up the CDR3, ends included. CDR1 PRHDT and CDR2 FYEKMQ come from the germline V gene (reference sequence). The CDR3 reads CASSLGGTS.

In its sample, this clonotype was seen many times. The J gene is TRBJ2-4, the V gene TRBV7-9; D gene uncertain. The CDR3 sequence is 15 residues long. V was pared by 5 bases and J by 0 bases, with 11 bases between. From germline, CDR1 is SEHNR and CDR2 FQNEAQ (reference sequence). CDR3 DNA sequence: TGTGCCAGCAGCCCTCCGGACCTAGCCAAAAACATTCAGTACTTC. It translates to CASSPPDLAKNIQYF.

With regard to this clonotype: This clone may be a read error of a much larger clone one base away. This chain connects TRBV12-3 or TRBV12-4 to TRBJ2-3; TRBD2 agrees at 10 bases. This CDR3 comprises 15 residues. Here the CDR3 DNA reads TGTGCCAGCAGTTTCTCGGGAGCGGGGGGGGATACGCGGTATTTT. Amino acid sequence: CASSFSGAGGDTRYF.

The chain couples TRBV9 to TRBJ2-3; maybe TRBD2 (6 bases). V was cut by 3 bases and J by 2 bases, with 16 bases left in between. CDR1 is SGDLS, CDR2 YYNGEE, per germline. CDR3 length: 16 residues. The CDR3, as DNA: TGTGCCAGCAGCGAGTGGCCTAGCGCTACCACAGATACGCAGTATTTT. This codes for CASSEWPSATTDTQYF.

A remark on this clonotype: A much larger clone is a single base away; this may be a read error. The CDR3 reads CTSMGSGRPNEQFF. In DNA form, the CDR3 reads TGTACCAGCATGGGTAGCGGGAGGCCCAATGAGCAGTTCTTC. The chain combines TRBV25-1 with TRBJ2-1, with 10 bases lining up with TRBD2. Germline V gene sequence: CDR1 MGHDK, CDR2 SYGVNS. The CDR3 is 14 residues long.

This clonotype was found a few times. The J gene is TRBJ2-3, the V gene TRBV6-5; D perhaps matches TRBD1 (6 bases). Germline CDR1 is MNHEY and CDR2 is SVGAGI. The germline V and J ends were trimmed by 5 bases and 5 bases, with 11 bases remaining between them. This CDR3 is built from 13 residues. As DNA, the CDR3 is TGTGCCAGCAGTACCGAACAGGGAGATACGCAGTATTTT. Its translation: CASSTEQGDTQYF.

This chain links TRBV7-6 with TRBJ2-1, with D uncertain. Germline assignment: CDR1 SGHVS and CDR2 FNYEAQ. The CDR3 extends over 13 amino acids. CDR3 sequence (DNA): TGTGCTAGAGATCGAGGTAGTGGCAATGAGCAGTTCTTC. Its translation is CARDRGSGNEQFF.

This chain's CDR3 is CAWSPTTSKAGELFF. CDR3 DNA sequence: TGTGCCTGGAGCCCCACGACTAGTAAGGCCGGGGAGCTGTTTTTT. The J gene is TRBJ2-2, the V gene TRBV30; a weak D match, TRBD2 (6 bases). The CDR3 spans 15 residues. Per the germline V gene, CDR1 is GTSNPN and CDR2 is SVGIG (reference sequence). V lost 3 bases and J lost 6, with 17 bases in between. Together with reference TRBV30 and TRBJ2-2, the CDR3 gives the full variable domain: SQTIHQWPATLVQPVGSPLSLECTVEGTSNPNLYWYRQAAGRGLQLLFYSVGIGQISSEVPQNLSASRPQDRQFILSSKKLLLSDSGFYLCAWSPTTSKAGELFFGEGSRLTVL.

This sequence joins TRBV20-1 and TRBJ2-1, with 12 bases fitting TRBD1. The DNA end is more similar to TRBJ2-7, so the J call may be wrong. Germline V CDR1 and CDR2: DFQATT, SNEGSKA (reference sequence). This CDR3 contains 14 residues. The CDR3 nucleotides read TGCAGTGCTCCTCCGGGACAGGGGGCCTGCGAGCAGTACTTC. Its protein product is CSAPPGQGACEQYF.

V and J are TRBV20-1 and TRBJ1-4; tentatively, D is TRBD1 (5 bases). The CDR3 covers 15 residues. CDR1 and CDR2 from the germline V gene are DFQATT and SNEGSKA (reference sequence). Between the trimmed V and J ends, which lost 5 bases and 5 bases, there was a span of 18 bases. The CDR3 DNA is TGCAGTGCTCAGGGACTAGGAAGGGTCAATGAAAAACTGTTTTTT. It encodes CSAQGLGRVNEKLFF.

The rearrangement joins TRBV6-2 or TRBV6-3 to TRBJ1-5; maybe TRBD1 (6 bases). The CDR3 extends over 17 amino acids. The V end was cut by 2 bases, the J end by 3 bases, with 17 bases between. Germline V lookup: CDR1 MNHEY, CDR2 SVGEGT. CDR3 DNA: TGTGCCAGCAGTTACCAGGGGAAAACCGTCGCCAATCAGCCCCAGCATTTT. Its protein product is CASSYQGKTVANQPQHF.